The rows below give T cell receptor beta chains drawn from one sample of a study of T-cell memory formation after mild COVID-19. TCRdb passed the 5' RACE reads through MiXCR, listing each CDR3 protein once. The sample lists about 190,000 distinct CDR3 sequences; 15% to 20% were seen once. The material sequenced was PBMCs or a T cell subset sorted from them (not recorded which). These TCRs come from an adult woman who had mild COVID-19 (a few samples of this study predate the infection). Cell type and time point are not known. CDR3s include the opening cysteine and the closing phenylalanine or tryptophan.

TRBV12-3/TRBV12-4 CASRSERGQSNSPLHF
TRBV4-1 CASSQGTSGGWDTQYF
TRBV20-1 CSAFSGRSRNEQFF
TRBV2 CASSETGITGNTIYF
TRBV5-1 CASRPASGTHYEQYF
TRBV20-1 CSARTDEATEAFF
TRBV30 CAWSPRDRGFTDTQYF
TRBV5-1 CASSLRGAGETQYF
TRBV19 CASSRTSDTEAFF
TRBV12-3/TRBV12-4 CASSLGQGGNSPLHF
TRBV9 CASSATGPSGANVLTF
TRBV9 CASSVAPAGVYNEQFF
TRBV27 CASSFGSGTYNEQFF
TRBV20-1 CSARAGRVSTEAFF
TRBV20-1 CSARSPEELFF
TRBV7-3 CASSLYTSGTYNEQFF
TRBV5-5 CASSPAGWGRVNTEAFF
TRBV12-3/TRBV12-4 CASSIEGADWYGYTF
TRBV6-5 CASRSYRELGYTF
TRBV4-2 CASSQDGTRTFTDTQYF
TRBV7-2 CASSEGRGESGYNEQFF
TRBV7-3 CASSPGQAGRQYF
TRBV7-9 CASRLLAGGKDEQFF
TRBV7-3 CAISTQGGLATDTQYF
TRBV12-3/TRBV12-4 CASSFTFTSVYNEQFF